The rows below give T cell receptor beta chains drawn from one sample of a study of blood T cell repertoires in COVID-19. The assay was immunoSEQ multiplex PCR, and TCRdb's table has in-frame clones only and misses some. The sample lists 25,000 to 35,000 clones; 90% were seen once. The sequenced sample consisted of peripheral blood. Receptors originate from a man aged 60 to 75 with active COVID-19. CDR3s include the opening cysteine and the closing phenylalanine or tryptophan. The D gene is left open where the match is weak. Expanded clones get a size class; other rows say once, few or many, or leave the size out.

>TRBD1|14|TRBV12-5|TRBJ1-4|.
CASGPGQGDEKLFF
TGTGCTAGTGGTCCCGGACAGGGGGATGAAAAACTGTTTTTT
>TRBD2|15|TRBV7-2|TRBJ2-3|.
CASSQSGGAIDTQYF
TGTGCCAGCAGCCAAAGCGGGGGGGCGATAGATACGCAGTATTTT
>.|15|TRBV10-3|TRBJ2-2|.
CAISVARVNGGELFF
TGTGCCATCAGTGTTGCCAGGGTTAACGGCGGGGAGCTGTTTTTT
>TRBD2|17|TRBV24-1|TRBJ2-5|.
CATSESDLRGDQETQYF
TGTGCCACCAGTGAGTCGGACTTGCGGGGGGACCAAGAGACCCAGTACTTC
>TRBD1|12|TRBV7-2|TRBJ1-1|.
CASSVDRGQAFF
TGTGCCAGCAGTGTCGACAGGGGGCAGGCTTTCTTT
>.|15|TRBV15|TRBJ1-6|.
CATSRLDQESSPLHF
TGTGCCACCAGCAGACTTGACCAGGAAAGCTCACCCCTCCACTTT
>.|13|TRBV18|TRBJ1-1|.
CASSPGRNTEAFF
TGTGCCAGCTCACCAGGCCGGAACACTGAAGCTTTCTTT
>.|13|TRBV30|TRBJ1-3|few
CAWSVRVGNTIYF
TGTGCCTGGAGTGTACGGGTGGGAAACACCATATATTTT
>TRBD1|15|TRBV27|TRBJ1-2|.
CASSLEGGPNYGYTF
TGTGCCAGCAGTTTAGAAGGGGGCCCCAACTATGGCTACACCTTC
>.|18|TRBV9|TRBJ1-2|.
CASSVVGRPPLRNYGYTF
TGTGCCAGCAGCGTAGTGGGCAGGCCCCCCCTAAGGAACTATGGCTACACCTTC
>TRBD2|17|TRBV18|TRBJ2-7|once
CASSPIELAGGGYEQYF
TGTGCCAGCTCACCGATCGAACTAGCGGGGGGCGGGTACGAGCAGTACTTC
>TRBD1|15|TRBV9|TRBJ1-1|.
CASSGAGGPDTEAFF
TGTGCCAGCAGCGGGGCAGGGGGTCCGGACACTGAAGCTTTCTTT
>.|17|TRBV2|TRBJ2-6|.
CASSGMGRSSGANVLTF
TGTGCCAGCAGTGGAATGGGCCGTTCCTCTGGGGCCAACGTCCTGACTTTC
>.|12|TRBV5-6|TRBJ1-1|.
CASSLGQAQAFF
TGTGCCAGCAGCTTGGGACAGGCCCAGGCTTTCTTT
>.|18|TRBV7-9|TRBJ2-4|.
CASSQTDLLDRAKNIQYF
TGTGCCAGCAGCCAGACCGACCTCTTGGACAGAGCCAAAAACATTCAGTACTTC
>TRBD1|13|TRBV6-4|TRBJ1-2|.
CARYRGHSYGYTF
TGTGCCAGGTACAGGGGGCACAGCTATGGCTACACCTTC
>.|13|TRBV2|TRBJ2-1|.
CASSPYEAYEQFF
TGTGCCAGCAGTCCGTACGAGGCCTATGAGCAGTTCTTC
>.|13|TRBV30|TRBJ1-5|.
CAWSVGGQQPQHF
TGTGCCTGGAGTGTAGGAGGGCAACAGCCCCAGCATTTT